This T cell receptor (beta chain) derives from a study of monozygotic twins with inflammatory bowel disease (dated by TCRdb to between 2019 and 2020). Study-level background: The complete study included 30 or so monozygotic twin pairs: 19 IBD-discordant Danish pairs and nine German pairs, of which four were IBD-concordant and five were IBD-discordant. The search for disease-associated traits relied mainly on comparing, within discordant pairs, IBD patients with their genetically identical healthy co-twins. Each individual had, on average, about 151 000 unique TCRalpha sequences and 181 000 unique TCRbeta sequences available for analysis. General study outcomes and caveats: The analysis was unable to tell apart different T cell subtypes. Fewer clonotypes were shared with other individuals by IBD patients than by healthy twins, most markedly in patients showing signs of disease activity. Repertoire similarity did not differ between concordant and discordant twins, which could be due to limited statistical power. A decrease in TCRbeta repertoire diversity, as measured by inverse Simpson index, was observed in IBD patients compared with their healthy co-twins. The results gave no support for a single strong signal or clonotype linked to IBD. Differing immunosuppressive treatments among patients may have added background noise and inter-individual variability to the repertoires.

From each donor, an approximately 2.5 ml peripheral blood sample was drawn into PAXgene tubes and stored at -80 degrees C. Without T cell sorting, total RNA was isolated from whole blood using the PAXgene blood miRNA kit on an automated QIAcube. Deep TCRalpha and TCRbeta repertoire profiling with unique molecular barcoding was performed on peripheral blood of monozygotic twin pairs concordant or discordant for inflammatory bowel disease. For every twin pair, smoking habits were documented, and each individual was categorised as a current, former or never smoker. As regards this clonotype: The target of this receptor is not known.

CDR1 and CDR2, looked up from the germline V gene (reference sequence), are LNHDA and SQIVND. The CDR3 covers 15 residues, taking in both the cysteine and the phenylalanine. Only the protein is on record. Preparation of the library involved 5' RACE. Preparation of each TCR library used approximately 3,500 ng of total RNA. cDNA was synthesized with SMARTScribe reverse transcriptase in eight separate reactions per sample. Unique molecular identifiers containing a 6-nucleotide sample barcode were introduced through template switching during cDNA synthesis. Two nested PCRs of approximately 16 and 10 cycles amplified the TCRalpha and TCRbeta cDNA, and bead purification followed each PCR. Before amplification, the cDNA was both treated with uracil DNA-glycosylase and purified with the QIAquick PCR purification kit. The second PCR added Illumina TruSeq-compatible adapters along with sample-specific barcodes. Library quality and concentration were checked on TapeStation and Qubit, and libraries were pooled at about 5 ng each. The pooled libraries were sequenced with 2 x 100 bp reads and custom sequencing primers on an Illumina HiSeq2500 single-index Rapid Run. As for the authors' bioinformatics: UMI-based consensus assembly with MiGEC version 1.2.6 was used to correct PCR and sequencing errors. MiXCR version 2.1.1 was used to carry out V(D)J alignment, clonotype assembly and CDR3 extraction. To normalise gene usage, clonotype sharing and MAIT/NKT TCR abundance, the top 1000, 10 000 and 20 000 clonotypes in each sample were analysed. Diversity was computed as the inverse Simpson index with the vegan R package after downsampling to 27 000 UMIs. Statistical testing used paired Mann-Whitney U tests on the discordant twin pairs and applied Benjamini-Hochberg correction for multiple testing. TCRdb reanalyzed the reads, keeping one entry per CDR3 protein sequence and omitting DNA. TCRdb's processing, not the study's, gives the V and J calls here. The table kept for this sample lists more than 300,000 distinct CDR3 sequences. Clones ranked in the top ten supply around 2.6% of the sample.

The origin of this receptor is a human donor with ulcerative colitis or Crohn's disease, or a healthy co-twin of an affected twin (not recorded which). Sequenced input: blood. The V and J genes are TRBV19 and TRBJ1-2; TCRdb designates TRBD1, a call that cannot be tested without DNA. CDR3 protein: CASSIGGRGFYGYTF.